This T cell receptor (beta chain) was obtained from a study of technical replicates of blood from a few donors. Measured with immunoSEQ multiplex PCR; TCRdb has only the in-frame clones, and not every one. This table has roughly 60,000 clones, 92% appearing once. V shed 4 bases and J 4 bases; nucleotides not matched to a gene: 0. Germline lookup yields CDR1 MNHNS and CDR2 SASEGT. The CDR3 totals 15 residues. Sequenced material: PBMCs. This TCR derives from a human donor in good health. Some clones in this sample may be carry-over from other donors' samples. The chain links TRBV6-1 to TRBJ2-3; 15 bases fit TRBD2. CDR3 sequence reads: CASSGTSGGADTQYF. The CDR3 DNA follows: TGTGCCAGCAGTGGGACTAGCGGGGGGGCAGATACGCAGTATTTT.